This TCR beta chain was profiled in a study of technical replicates of blood from several donors (dated by TCRdb to the late 2010s). Libraries were made using the immunoSEQ multiplex PCR assay. In TCRdb, the immuneACCESS table is reduced to in-frame sequences with V and J assigned. These tables do not hold every clone; where another copy was compared, an unresolved V gene accounts for under half, and the others remain unexplained. The sample data list 80,000 or so clones, and roughly 98% of these were observed just once. The ten largest make up around 0.15% of the sample. In the case of this clone: Its specific antigen is unknown. No base quality information exists; no much larger clone differs at one position.

Trimming costs V 5 bases and J 1 base, and their ends lie 11 bases apart. From cysteine to phenylalanine, the CDR3 is 14 amino acids long. Only the CDR3 DNA is retained, 42 bases long and in frame from the first base. CDR1 and CDR2 were assigned from the germline V gene (reference sequence) as MNHEY and SMNVEV. The specimen was T cells isolated from PBMCs. Recombination connected TRBV27 to TRBJ1-1; no confident D gene assignment can be made. This sequence was found in a human donor in good health. At the DNA level, the sequence is TGTGCCAGCAGTCCCGGGTCACAGAACACTGAAGCTTTCTTT. Its translation is CASSPGSQNTEAFF.